The source of this T cell receptor beta chain is a study of a mutant IDH1 vaccine in newly diagnosed glioma. General study findings and limits: Across multiple MHC alleles, around 92% of patients had vaccine-induced responses.

Data came from immunoSEQ multiplex PCR; TCRdb stores just in-frame clones and leaves some out. This sample has under 60,000 clones, with about 82% found just once. This clone was recorded only once. Its antigen is not identified. The CDR3 is made up of 11 amino acids. V gave up 6 bases and J gave up 9 bases, with 9 bases separating them. The germline gives CDR1 SGHAT, CDR2 FQNNGV. The time point was: week 35, safety follow-up. Topical imiquimod accompanied each vaccine dose, which consisted of 300 ug of mutant IDH1 20-mer peptide. Patients in the study were vaccinated eight times, receiving shots in weeks 1, 3, 5, 7, 11, 15, 19 and 23.

The chain uses TRBV11-2 and TRBJ2-1, with D unresolved. The sequence was collected from a man in his forties or fifties with glioma. The material was PBMCs, obtained from a glioma patient whose treatment included an IDH1 peptide vaccine. CDR3 bases: TGTGCCAGCAGTCATGCTCTTGAGCAGTTCTTC. Translating it yields CASSHALEQFF.